This T cell receptor (beta chain) was captured by sequencing in a study of blood T cells in healthy people across ages. Caucasian individuals from Russia who were healthy and aged 6 to 90 acted as donors. Remarks on this clonotype: What it binds is unknown.

A second roughly 6 to 12 cycle PCR used barcoded and J-beta primers. From the 5' RACE reads, TCRdb called clonotypes with MiXCR, one entry per CDR3 protein. The table records around 1,700,000 distinct CDR3 sequences, roughly 30% of them present only once. The study's findings and limits: Age brought a roughly linear fall in TCR beta diversity measured per million T cells.

Sequencing was carried out using blood. This receptor was obtained from a woman younger than 45 in good health.

The CDR3 is CASNLMDSHEQFF. Here the CDR3 DNA reads TGTGCCAGCAACCTGATGGACAGCCATGAGCAGTTCTTC. The chain uses TRBV3-1 and TRBJ2-1, with D possibly matching TRBD1 (6 bases). V lost 7 bases, J lost 8 bases, and 15 bases lay in between. The CDR3 length is 13 residues. Germline V gene data show CDR1 as LGHDT and CDR2 as YNNKEL (reference sequence).